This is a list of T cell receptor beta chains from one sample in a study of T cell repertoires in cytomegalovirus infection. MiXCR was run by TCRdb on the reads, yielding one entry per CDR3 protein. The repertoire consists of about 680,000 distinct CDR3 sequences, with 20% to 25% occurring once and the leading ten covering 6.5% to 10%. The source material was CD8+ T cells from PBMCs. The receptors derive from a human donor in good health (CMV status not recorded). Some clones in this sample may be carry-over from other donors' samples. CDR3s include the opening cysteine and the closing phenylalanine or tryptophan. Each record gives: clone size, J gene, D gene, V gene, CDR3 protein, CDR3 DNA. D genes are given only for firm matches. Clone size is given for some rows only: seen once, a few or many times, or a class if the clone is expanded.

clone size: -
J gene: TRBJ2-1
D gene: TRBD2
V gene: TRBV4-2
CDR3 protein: CASSQDRGGSEQFF
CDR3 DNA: TGTGCCAGCAGCCAAGATCGGGGGGGCAGTGAGCAGTTCTTC

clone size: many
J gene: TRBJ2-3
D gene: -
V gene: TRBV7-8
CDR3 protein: CASSLLVTGTDTQYF
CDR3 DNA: TGTGCCAGCAGCTTATTAGTAACCGGGACAGATACGCAGTATTTT

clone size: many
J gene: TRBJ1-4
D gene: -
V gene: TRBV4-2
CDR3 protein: CASSQSRFNEKLFF
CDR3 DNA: TGTGCCAGCAGCCAAAGCAGATTTAATGAAAAACTGTTTTTT

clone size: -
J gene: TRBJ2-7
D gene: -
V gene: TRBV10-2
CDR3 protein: CASGPRLYEQYF
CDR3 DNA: TGCGCCAGCGGACCGAGACTCTACGAGCAGTACTTC

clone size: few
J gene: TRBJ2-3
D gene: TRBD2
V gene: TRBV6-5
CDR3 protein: CASSSLAGAFTDTQYF
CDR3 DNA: TGTGCCAGCAGTTCCCTAGCGGGGGCCTTCACAGATACGCAGTATTTT

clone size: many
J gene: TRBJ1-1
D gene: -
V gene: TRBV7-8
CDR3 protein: CASSFSKGEQAFF
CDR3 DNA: TGTGCCAGCAGCTTCTCTAAAGGGGAGCAAGCTTTCTTT

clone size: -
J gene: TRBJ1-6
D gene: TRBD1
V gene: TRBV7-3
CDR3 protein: CVSSLTAGGNSPLHF
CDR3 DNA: TGTGTCAGCAGCTTAACGGCAGGGGGAAATTCACCCCTCCACTTT

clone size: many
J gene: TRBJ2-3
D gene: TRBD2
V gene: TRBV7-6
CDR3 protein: CASRSSISGGAGGNTDTQYF
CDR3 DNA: TGTGCCAGCAGATCATCGATAAGCGGGGGAGCCGGGGGAAACACAGATACGCAGTATTTT

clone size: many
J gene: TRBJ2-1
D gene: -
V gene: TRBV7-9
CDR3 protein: CASSSTRGDEQFF
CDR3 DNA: TGTGCCAGCAGCTCGACTAGGGGCGATGAGCAGTTCTTC

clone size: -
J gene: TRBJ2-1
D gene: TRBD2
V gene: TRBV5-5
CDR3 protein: CASLAGGLNEQFF
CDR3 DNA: TGTGCCAGCCTAGCGGGGGGCCTCAATGAGCAGTTCTTC

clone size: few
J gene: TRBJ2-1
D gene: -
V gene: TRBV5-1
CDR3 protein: CASSLRTENEQFF
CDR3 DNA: TGCGCCAGCAGCTTGAGGACAGAGAATGAGCAGTTCTTC

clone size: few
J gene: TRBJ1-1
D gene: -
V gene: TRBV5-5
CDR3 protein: CASSLRGEGTEAFF
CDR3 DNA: TGTGCCAGCAGCTTGCGGGGGGAAGGGACTGAAGCTTTCTTT

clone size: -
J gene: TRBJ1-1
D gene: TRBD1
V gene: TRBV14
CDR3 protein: CASSQGGRTGGDTEAFF
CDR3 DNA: TGTGCCAGCAGCCAAGGAGGCCGGACAGGGGGCGACACTGAAGCTTTCTTT

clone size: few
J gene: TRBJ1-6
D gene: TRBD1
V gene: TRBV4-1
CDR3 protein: CASSQTGGRDSPLHF
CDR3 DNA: TGCGCCAGCAGCCAGACAGGGGGCCGGGATTCACCCCTCCACTTT

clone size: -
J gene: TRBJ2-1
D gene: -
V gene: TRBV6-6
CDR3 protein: CASIGLPYNEQFF
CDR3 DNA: TGTGCCAGCATCGGACTCCCCTACAATGAGCAGTTCTTC

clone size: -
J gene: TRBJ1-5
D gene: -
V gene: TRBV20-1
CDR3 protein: CSADLINQPQHF
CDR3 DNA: TGCAGTGCTGACCTTATCAATCAGCCCCAGCATTTT

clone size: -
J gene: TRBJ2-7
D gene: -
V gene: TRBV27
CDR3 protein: CASRPDEAYEQYF
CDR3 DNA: TGTGCCAGCAGACCCGACGAGGCCTACGAGCAGTACTTC

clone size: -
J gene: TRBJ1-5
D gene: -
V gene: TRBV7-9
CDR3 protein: CSSSQSGDPQHF
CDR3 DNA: TGTTCCAGCAGCCAAAGTGGGGACCCCCAGCATTTT

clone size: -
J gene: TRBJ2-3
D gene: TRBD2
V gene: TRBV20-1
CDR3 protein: CSARNTSGGVSTDTQYF
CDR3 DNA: TGCAGTGCTAGAAATACTAGCGGGGGGGTTAGCACAGATACGCAGTATTTT

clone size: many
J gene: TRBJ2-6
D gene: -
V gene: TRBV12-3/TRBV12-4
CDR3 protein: CASSLGFAGANVLTF
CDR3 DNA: TGTGCCAGCAGTTTAGGGTTTGCTGGGGCCAACGTCCTGACTTTC

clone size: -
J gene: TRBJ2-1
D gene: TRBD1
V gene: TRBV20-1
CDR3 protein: CSARDRGDRGRDEQFF
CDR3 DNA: TGCAGTGCTAGAGATCGAGGGGACAGGGGTAGAGATGAGCAGTTCTTC

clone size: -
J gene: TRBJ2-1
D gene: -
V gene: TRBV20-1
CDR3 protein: CSARPRLHNEQFF
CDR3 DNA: TGCAGTGCTAGGCCTAGATTGCACAATGAGCAGTTCTTC

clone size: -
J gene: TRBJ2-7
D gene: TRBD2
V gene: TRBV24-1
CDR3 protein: CATSDRTSHEQYF
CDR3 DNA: TGTGCCACCAGTGACAGGACTAGCCACGAGCAGTACTTC

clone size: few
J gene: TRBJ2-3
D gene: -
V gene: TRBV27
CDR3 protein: CASSLEGITDTQYF
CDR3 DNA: TGTGCCAGCAGTTTAGAGGGGATCACAGATACGCAGTATTTT

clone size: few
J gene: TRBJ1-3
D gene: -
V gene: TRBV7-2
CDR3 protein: CASSLPGYHRNTIYF
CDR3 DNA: TGTGCCAGCAGCCTACCCGGATACCACCGAAACACCATATATTTT

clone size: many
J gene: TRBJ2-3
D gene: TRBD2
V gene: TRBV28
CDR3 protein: CASSSGLAGFAGDTQYF
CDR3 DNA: TGTGCCAGCAGTTCCGGACTAGCGGGGTTTGCAGGAGATACGCAGTATTTT

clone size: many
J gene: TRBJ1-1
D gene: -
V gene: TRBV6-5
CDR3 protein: CASSYGGSTEAFF
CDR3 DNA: TGTGCCAGCAGTTACGGGGGTTCCACTGAAGCTTTCTTT

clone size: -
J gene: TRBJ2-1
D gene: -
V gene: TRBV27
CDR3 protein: CASSRYNPYNEQFF
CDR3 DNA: TGTGCCAGCAGCCGCTACAATCCCTACAATGAGCAGTTCTTC

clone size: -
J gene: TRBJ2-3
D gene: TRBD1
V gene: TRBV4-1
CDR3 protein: CASSQGRQGPTDTQYF
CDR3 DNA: TGCGCCAGCAGCCAAGGAAGACAGGGGCCCACAGATACGCAGTATTTT

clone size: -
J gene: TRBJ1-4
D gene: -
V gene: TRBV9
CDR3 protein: CASSVQGNEKLFF
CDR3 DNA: TGTGCCAGCAGCGTGCAGGGAAATGAAAAACTGTTTTTT

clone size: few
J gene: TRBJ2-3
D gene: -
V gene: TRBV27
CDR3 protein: CASTRAGLTDTQYF
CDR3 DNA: TGTGCCAGCACTAGGGCGGGGCTCACAGATACGCAGTATTTT

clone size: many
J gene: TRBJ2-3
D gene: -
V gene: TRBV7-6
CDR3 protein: CASSPGRTTTEQYF
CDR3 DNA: TGTGCCAGCAGCCCGGGACGGACGACCACGGAGCAGTATTTT

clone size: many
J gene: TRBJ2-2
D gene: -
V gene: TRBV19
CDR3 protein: CASTGPLKGVKGHLNTGELFF
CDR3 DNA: TGTGCCAGCACCGGACCACTTAAAGGCGTAAAGGGACACTTGAACACCGGGGAGCTGTTTTTT

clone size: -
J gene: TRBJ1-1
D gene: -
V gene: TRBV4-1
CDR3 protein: CASSQGGKQAFF
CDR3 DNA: TGCGCCAGCAGCCAAGGCGGTAAACAAGCTTTCTTT

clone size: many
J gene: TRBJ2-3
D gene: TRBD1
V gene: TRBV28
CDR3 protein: CASSLETGWDTQYF
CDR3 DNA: TGTGCCAGCAGTTTAGAGACAGGGTGGGATACGCAGTATTTT

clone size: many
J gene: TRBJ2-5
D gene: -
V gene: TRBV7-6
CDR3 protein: CASSSGDETVGETQYF
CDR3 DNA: TGTGCCAGCAGCTCCGGCGATGAGACAGTGGGGGAGACCCAGTACTTC

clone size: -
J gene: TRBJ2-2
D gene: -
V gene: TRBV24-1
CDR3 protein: CATSSATASTGELFF
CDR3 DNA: TGTGCCACCAGTTCCGCGACAGCGAGCACCGGGGAGCTGTTTTTT

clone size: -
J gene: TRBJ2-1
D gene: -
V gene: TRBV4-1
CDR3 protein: CASSRGFNEQFF
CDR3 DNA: TGCGCCAGCAGCCGGGGCTTCAATGAGCAGTTCTTC

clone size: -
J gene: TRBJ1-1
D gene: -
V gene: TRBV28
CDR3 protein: CASSLEGLGTEAFF
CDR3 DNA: TGTGCCAGCAGTTTAGAGGGGCTGGGCACTGAAGCTTTCTTT

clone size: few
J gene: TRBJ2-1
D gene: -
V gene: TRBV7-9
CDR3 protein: CATSSWGGSYNEQFF
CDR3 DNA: TGTGCCACCTCATCCTGGGGAGGCTCCTACAATGAGCAGTTCTTC

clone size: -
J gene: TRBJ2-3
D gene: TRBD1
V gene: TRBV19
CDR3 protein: CASSYPTGSGADTQYF
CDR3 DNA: TGTGCCAGTAGTTACCCGACAGGGAGTGGAGCAGATACGCAGTATTTT

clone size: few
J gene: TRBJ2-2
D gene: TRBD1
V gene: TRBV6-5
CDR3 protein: CASFDRVNTGELFF
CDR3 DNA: TGTGCCAGCTTCGACAGGGTTAACACCGGGGAGCTGTTTTTT

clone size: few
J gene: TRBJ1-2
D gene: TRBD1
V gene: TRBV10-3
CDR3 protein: CAITPTGGNYGYTF
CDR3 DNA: TGTGCCATCACCCCGACAGGGGGGAACTATGGCTACACCTTC

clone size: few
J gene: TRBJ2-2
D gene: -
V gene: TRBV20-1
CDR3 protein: CSARGGTLNTGELFF
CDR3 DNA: TGCAGTGCTAGGGGAGGCACTTTGAACACCGGGGAGCTGTTTTTT

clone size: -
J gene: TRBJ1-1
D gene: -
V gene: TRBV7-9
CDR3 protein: CASSLGRGGTEAFF
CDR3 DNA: TGTGCCAGCAGCTTAGGAAGGGGAGGCACTGAAGCTTTCTTT

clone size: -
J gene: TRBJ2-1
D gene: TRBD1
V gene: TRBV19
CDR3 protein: CASSLGTGLGNEQFF
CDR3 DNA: TGTGCCAGTAGCCTGGGGACAGGGTTGGGCAATGAGCAGTTCTTC

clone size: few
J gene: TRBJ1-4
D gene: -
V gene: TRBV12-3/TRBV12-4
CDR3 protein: CASSTTGTADIATNEKLFF
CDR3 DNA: TGTGCCAGCAGTACTACCGGGACGGCAGACATTGCAACTAATGAAAAACTGTTTTTT

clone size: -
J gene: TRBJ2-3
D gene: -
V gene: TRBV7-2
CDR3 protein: CANSLGIYTPDTQYF
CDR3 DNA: TGTGCCAACAGCTTAGGGATTTATACCCCCGATACGCAGTATTTT

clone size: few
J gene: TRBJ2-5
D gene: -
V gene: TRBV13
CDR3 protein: CASSGTGRQETQYF
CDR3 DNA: TGTGCCAGCAGCGGAACAGGGAGGCAAGAGACCCAGTACTTC

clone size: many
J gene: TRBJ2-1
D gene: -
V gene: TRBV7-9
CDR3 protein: CASSPQETPSYNEQFF
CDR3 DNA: TGTGCCAGCAGCCCACAGGAGACCCCCTCCTACAATGAGCAGTTCTTC

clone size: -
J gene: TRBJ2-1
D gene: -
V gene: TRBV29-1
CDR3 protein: CSARTAYNEQFF
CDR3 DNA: TGCAGCGCAAGGACAGCCTACAATGAGCAGTTCTTC

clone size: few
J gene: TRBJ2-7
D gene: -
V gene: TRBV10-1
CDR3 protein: CASSEPVNSYEQYF
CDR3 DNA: TGCGCCAGCAGTGAGCCGGTCAACTCCTACGAGCAGTACTTC

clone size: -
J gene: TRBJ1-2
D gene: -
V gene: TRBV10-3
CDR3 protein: CAIGGSGYGYTF
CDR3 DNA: TGTGCCATCGGTGGCAGTGGATATGGCTACACCTTC

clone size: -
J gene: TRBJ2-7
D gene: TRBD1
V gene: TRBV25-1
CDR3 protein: CASSARTGGDEQYF
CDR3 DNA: TGTGCCAGCAGTGCCCGGACAGGGGGCGACGAGCAGTACTTC

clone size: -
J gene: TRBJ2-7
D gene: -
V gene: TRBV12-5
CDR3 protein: CASGFPRYF
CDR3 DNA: TGTGCTAGTGGTTTCCCTAGGTACTTC